The present T cell receptor beta chain was sequenced within a study of PD-L1 blockade in urothelial cancer. Study background: Patients took up atezolizumab around 2014 at 1,200 mg intravenously every 3 weeks. Prior chemotherapy regimens per patient numbered 0 to 3. Study results and limitations: Survival was better when pretreatment blood TCR clonality fell below the median. Greater 3-week expansion of tumor-associated blood clones was recorded for durable-benefit patients.

As for this clone: Its antigen is as yet unknown.

Data came from immunoSEQ multiplex PCR; TCRdb stores just in-frame clones and leaves some out. This table holds around 51,000 clones, more than 75% found once. The TCR sequence derives from a man aged 60-69 years with urothelial cancer. The starting material was PBMCs, obtained around atezolizumab (anti-PD-L1) treatment.

The CDR3 DNA is TGTGCCAGCAGCCGGGACAGGGAGTCCACTGAAGCTTTCTTT. It is translated as CASSRDRESTEAFF. The rearrangement joins TRBV13 to TRBJ1-1; 9 nucleotides align to TRBD1. The V gene end was trimmed by 5 bases and the J gene end by 4 bases; junction bases not matched to a gene: 5. The germline CDR1 and CDR2 sequences are PRHDT and FYEKMQ (reference sequence). The CDR3 contains 14 residues.